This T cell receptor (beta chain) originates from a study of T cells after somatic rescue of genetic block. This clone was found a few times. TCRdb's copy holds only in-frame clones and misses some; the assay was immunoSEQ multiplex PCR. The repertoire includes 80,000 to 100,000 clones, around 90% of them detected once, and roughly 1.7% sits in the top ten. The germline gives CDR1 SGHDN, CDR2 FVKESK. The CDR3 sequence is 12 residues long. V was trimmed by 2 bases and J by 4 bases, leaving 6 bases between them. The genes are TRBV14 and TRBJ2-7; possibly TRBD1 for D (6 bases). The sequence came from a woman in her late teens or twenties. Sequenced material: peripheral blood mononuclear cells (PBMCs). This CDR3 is CASSQTGYEQYF. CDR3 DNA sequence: TGTGCCAGCAGCCAAACAGGGTACGAGCAGTACTTC. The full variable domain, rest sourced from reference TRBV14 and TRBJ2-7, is EAGVTQFPSHSVIEKGQTVTLRCDPISGHDNLYWYRRVMGKEIKFLLHFVKESKQDESGMPNNRFLAERTGGTYSTLKVQPAELEDSGVYFCASSQTGYEQYFGPGTRLTVT.